The rows below give T cell receptor beta chains drawn from one sample of a study of human T cells and chemical hapten exposure. TCRdb recomputed calls from the RACE reads with MiXCR, one row per CDR3 protein. The sample comprises some 170,000 distinct CDR3 sequences, 20% to 25% of which are singletons, and approximately 6.7% rests with the top ten. The sample consisted of whole blood, taken in connection with sensitization to the hapten diphenylcyclopropenone (DPC). The receptor source for this set is a woman aged 45-60 years with alopecia areata. Some clones in this sample may be carry-over from other donors' samples. CDR3s leave out the opening cysteine and the closing phenylalanine or tryptophan.

V gene,CDR3 protein
TRBV6-5,ASSYSTEGRDGYT
TRBV6-2/TRBV6-3,ASSYSSRGQSDEAF
TRBV7-2,ASSLAGQTQY
TRBV29-1,SVVRGGSSYNEQF
TRBV18,ASSPNQGENTGELF
TRBV21-1,ASSSGGERDNSNQPQH
TRBV20-1,SARDPWGQGGNTIY
TRBV7-9,ASSPGLAGSSEQY
TRBV11-2,ASSQKETEAF
TRBV29-1,SVPNGRGSSYNEQF
TRBV5-1,ASSSLPLAGLSTDTQY
TRBV4-2,ASSPSPGTGASPPLI
TRBV5-6,ASSFSLPGVRETQY
TRBV2,ARSAFQETQY
TRBV2,ASGTSTHNEQF
TRBV5-1,ASSLRQARDTQY
TRBV28,ASSFRDRTYEQY
TRBV29-1,SAVAGPNTGELF
TRBV12-3/TRBV12-4,ASSRTGGGYGSNQPQH
TRBV15,ATSRDRGGEKLF
TRBV20-1,SAPSGTPNFYNEQF
TRBV24-1,ATSDHTGVGYNEQF
TRBV2,ASRKGISGANVLT
TRBV12-3/TRBV12-4,ASMWDRGADTQY
TRBV7-2,ASSLDGREEETQY
TRBV5-1,ASSLGPGAYEQY
TRBV20-1,SASRGSYEQY
TRBV4-1,ASSQDLTNEQF
TRBV10-3,AISESKRDRGVYGYT
TRBV6-2/TRBV6-3,ASSTSRAHEQY
TRBV5-6,ASRTTFGNEKLF
TRBV5-1,ASSLEAGEAEETQY
TRBV5-1,ASSLGTSGTYEQY
TRBV5-6,ASRETYSKENTEAF
TRBV29-1,SVEGRDWYQETQY
TRBV7-9,ASSLQVKQGRTTF
TRBV15,ATSSRQGGETQY
TRBV10-1,ATVVRGGYEQY
TRBV10-3,AISDPATISGANVLT
TRBV6-6,ASVEVSGYNEQF
TRBV20-1,SAHTINTQY
TRBV6-4,ARSYGYT
TRBV20-1,SARAVAGGSYEQY
TRBV30,AWSDGRTETQY
TRBV4-1,ASSQEELVGAEQF
TRBV5-1,ASSLRQGGEKLF
TRBV11-2,ASSPDYPGEQY
TRBV7-3,ASSPRGSGRLSTDTQY
TRBV10-1,ASSGSRRGWNTEAF
TRBV7-9,ASSPRAADREAF
TRBV4-2,ASSQEVAGRREQY
TRBV7-9,ASSFLVTAKAGGYT
TRBV7-8,ASSSHRTGDNQPQH